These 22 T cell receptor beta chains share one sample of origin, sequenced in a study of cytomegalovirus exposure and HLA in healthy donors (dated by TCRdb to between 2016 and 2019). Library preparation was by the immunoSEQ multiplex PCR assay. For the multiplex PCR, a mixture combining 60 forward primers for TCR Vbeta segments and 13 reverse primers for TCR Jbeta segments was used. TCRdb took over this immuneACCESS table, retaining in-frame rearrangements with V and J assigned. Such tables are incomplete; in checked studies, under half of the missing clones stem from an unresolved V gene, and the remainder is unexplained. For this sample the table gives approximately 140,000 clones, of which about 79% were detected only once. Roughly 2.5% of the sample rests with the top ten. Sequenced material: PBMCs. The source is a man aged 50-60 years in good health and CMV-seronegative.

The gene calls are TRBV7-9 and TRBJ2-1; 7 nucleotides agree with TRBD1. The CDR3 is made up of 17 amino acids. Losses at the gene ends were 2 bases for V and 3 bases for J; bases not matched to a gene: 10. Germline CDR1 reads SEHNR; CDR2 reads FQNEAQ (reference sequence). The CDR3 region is CASSLRAGGKGYNEQFF. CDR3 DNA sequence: TGTGCCAGCAGCTTAAGGGCAGGGGGTAAGGGCTACAATGAGCAGTTCTTC.

CDR3 sequence reads: CATSSRTGGRFAGELFF. The CDR3 DNA reads as TGTGCCACCAGCTCCCGGACAGGGGGGCGATTCGCCGGGGAGCTGTTTTTT. The chain links TRBV15 to TRBJ2-2; 10 bases map to TRBD1. CDR3 length: 17 residues. Germline assignment: CDR1 LNHNV and CDR2 YYDKDF (reference sequence). J lost 6 bases, V lost 5 bases, and 12 bases had no gene match.

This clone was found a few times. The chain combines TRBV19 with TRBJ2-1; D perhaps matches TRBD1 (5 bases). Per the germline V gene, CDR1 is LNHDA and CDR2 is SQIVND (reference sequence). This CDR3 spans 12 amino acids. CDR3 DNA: TGTGCTGCAGGGTTTTCCTACAATGAGCAGTTCTTC. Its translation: CAAGFSYNEQFF.

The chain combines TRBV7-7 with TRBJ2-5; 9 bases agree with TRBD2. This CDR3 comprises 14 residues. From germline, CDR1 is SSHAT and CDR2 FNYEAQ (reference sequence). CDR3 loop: CASGTSGYQETQYF. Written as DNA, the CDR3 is TGTGCTAGCGGTACTAGCGGGTACCAAGAGACCCAGTACTTC.

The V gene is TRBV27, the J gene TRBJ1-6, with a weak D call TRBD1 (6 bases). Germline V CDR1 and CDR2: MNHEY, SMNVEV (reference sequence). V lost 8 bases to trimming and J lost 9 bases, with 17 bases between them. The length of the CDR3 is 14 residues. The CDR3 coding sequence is TGTGCCAGCGCTGAGGGACATAGTCGTTCACCCCTCCACTTT. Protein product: CASAEGHSRSPLHF.

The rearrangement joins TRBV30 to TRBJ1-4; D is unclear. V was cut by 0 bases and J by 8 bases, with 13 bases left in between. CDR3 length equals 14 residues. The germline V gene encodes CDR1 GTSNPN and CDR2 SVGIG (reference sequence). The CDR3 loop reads CAWSVGQALEKLFF. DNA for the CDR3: TGTGCCTGGAGTGTTGGGCAGGCTCTCGAAAAACTGTTTTTT.

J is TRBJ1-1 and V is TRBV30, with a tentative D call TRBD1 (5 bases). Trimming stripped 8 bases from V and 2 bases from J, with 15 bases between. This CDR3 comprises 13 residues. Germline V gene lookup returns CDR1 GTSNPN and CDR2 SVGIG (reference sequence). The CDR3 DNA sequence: TGTGCCCGCCAAGACAGCCCAAACACTGAAGCTTTCTTT. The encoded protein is CARQDSPNTEAFF.

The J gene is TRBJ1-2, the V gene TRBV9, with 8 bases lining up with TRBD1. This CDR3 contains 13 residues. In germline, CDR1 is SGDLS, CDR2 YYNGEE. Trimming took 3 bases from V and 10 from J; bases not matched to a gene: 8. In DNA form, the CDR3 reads TGTGCCAGCAGCGATGGGACAGGAACGGCCTACACCTTC. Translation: CASSDGTGTAYTF. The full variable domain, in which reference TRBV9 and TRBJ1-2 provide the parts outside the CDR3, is DSGVTQTPKHLITATGQRVTLRCSPRSGDLSVYWYQQSLDQGLQFLIQYYNGEERAKGNILERFSAQQFPDLHSELNLSSLELGDSALYFCASSDGTGTAYTFGSGTRLTVV.

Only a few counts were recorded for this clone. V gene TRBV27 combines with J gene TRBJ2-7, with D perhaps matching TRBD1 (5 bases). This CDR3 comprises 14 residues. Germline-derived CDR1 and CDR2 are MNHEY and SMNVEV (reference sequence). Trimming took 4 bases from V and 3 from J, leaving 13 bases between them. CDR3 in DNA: TGTGCCAGCAGTTCCGGCAGGGTAGTCTACGAGCAGTACTTC. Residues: CASSSGRVVYEQYF.

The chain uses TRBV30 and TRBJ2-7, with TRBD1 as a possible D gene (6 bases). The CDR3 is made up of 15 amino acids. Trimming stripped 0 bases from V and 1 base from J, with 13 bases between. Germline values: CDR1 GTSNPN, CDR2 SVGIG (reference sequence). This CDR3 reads CAWSVRGFISYEQYF. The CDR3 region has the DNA TGTGCCTGGAGTGTAAGGGGGTTTATATCCTACGAGCAGTACTTC.

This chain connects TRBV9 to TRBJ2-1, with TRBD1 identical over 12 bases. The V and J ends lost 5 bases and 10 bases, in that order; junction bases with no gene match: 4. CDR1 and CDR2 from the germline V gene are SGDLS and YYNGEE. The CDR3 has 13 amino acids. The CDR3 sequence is CASRGQGAGEQFF. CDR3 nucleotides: TGTGCCAGCAGGGGACAGGGGGCAGGGGAGCAGTTCTTC.

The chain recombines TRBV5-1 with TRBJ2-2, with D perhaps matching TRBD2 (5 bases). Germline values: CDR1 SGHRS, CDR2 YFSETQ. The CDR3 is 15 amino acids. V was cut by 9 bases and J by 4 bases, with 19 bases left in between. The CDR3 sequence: CATSIAGVPTGELFF. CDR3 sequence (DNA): TGCGCCACCTCCATCGCCGGGGTCCCCACCGGGGAGCTGTTTTTT.

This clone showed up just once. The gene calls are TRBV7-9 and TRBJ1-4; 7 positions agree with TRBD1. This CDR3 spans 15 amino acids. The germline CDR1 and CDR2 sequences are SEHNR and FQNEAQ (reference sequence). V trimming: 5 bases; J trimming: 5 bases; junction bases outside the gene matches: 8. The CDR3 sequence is CASSLTTGRNEKLFF. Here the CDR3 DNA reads TGTGCCAGCAGCCTAACGACAGGGAGAAATGAAAAACTGTTTTTT.

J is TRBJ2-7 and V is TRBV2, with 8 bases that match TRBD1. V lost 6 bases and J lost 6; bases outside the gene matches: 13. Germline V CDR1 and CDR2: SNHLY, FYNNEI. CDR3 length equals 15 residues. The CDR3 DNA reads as TGTGCCAGCAGCGGAAGGACAGGGCCTACGGGCGAGCAGTACTTC. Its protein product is CASSGRTGPTGEQYF.

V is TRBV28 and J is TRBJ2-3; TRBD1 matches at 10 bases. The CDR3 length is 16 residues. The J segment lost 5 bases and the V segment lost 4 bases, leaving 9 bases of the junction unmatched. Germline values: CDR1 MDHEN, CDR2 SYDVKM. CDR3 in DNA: TGTGCCAGCAGTTACCGACCGGGACAGGGGTTAGATACGCAGTATTTT. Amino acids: CASSYRPGQGLDTQYF.

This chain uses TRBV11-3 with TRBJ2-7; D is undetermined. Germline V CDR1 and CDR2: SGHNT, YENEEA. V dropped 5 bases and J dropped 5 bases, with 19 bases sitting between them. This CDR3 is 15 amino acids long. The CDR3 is CASSNLKAGVDEQYF. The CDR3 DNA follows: TGTGCCAGCAGCAATCTCAAAGCCGGAGTCGACGAGCAGTACTTC.

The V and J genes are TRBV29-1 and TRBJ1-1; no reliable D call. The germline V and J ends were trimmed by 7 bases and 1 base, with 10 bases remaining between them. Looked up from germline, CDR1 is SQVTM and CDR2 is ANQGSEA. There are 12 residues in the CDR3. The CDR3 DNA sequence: TGCAGCGCTTGGGCCCCGAACACTGAAGCTTTCTTT. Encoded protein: CSAWAPNTEAFF.

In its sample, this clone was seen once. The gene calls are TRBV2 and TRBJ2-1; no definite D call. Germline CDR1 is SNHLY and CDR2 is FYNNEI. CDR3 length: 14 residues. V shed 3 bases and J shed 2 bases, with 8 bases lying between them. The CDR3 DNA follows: TGTGCCAGCAGTGACACATCCCCCTACAATGAGCAGTTCTTC. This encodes CASSDTSPYNEQFF.

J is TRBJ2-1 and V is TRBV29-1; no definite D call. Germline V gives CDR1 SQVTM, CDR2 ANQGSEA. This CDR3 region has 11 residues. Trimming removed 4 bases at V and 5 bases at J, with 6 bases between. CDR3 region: CSVVSDNEQFF. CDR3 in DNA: TGCAGCGTTGTGTCGGACAATGAGCAGTTCTTC.

For the CDR3, the DNA is TGTGCCAGCAGTCCTACAGGGGGCGGTGAGCAGTTCTTC. This gives the protein CASSPTGGGEQFF. V gene TRBV27 combines with J gene TRBJ2-1; 9 bases map to TRBD1. The CDR3 totals 13 residues. Germline-derived CDR1 and CDR2 are MNHEY and SMNVEV (reference sequence). The V gene end was trimmed by 5 bases and the J gene end by 9 bases; junction bases not matched to a gene: 5.

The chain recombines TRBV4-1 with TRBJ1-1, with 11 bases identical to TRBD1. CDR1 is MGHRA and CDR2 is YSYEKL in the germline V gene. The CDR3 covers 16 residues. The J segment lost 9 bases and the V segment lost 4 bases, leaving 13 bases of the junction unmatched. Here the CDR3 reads CASSPSPGTGGEKAFF. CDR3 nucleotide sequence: TGCGCCAGCAGCCCCTCCCCCGGGACAGGGGGAGAAAAAGCTTTCTTT.

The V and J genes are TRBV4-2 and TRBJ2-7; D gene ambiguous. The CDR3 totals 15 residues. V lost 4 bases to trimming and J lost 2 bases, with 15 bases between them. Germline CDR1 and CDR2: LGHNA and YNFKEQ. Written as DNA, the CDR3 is TGTGCCAGCAGCCCGACGAGACACGGCGCCTACGAGCAGTACTTC. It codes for CASSPTRHGAYEQYF.